These T cell receptor beta chains were read from a single sample in a study of shared clonotypes between healthy human individuals. Method: immunoSEQ multiplex PCR; TCRdb's copy keeps in-frame clones and lacks some. The sample lists about 2.1 million clones, 93% occurring once. Material for sequencing was naive CD8+ T cells from PBMCs. The origin of the receptors is a man aged 18 to 30 in good health. Some clones in this sample may be carry-over from other donors' samples. Each CDR3 is given with its conserved first and last residue. Fields, in order: J gene, D gene, V gene, CDR3 length, CDR3 protein. A D gene is named only where the DNA matches it firmly.

TRBJ2-7	NA	TRBV5-5	12	CASSRGRDEQYF
TRBJ1-1	NA	TRBV27	14	CASSPQGGSTEAFF
TRBJ2-5	NA	TRBV7-9	12	CASSFGDGTQYF
TRBJ2-3	NA	TRBV27	13	CASSFHRSDTQYF
TRBJ2-5	TRBD1	TRBV7-6	17	CASSLAFTGQGIETQYF
TRBJ2-7	NA	TRBV6-5	13	CASSERLNYEQYF
TRBJ2-3	TRBD2	TRBV7-6	15	CASSRGLIVPDTQYF
TRBJ2-7	NA	TRBV4-1	13	CASSQTSSREQYF
TRBJ2-1	TRBD2	TRBV11-2	17	CASSFGFGGRAYNEQFF
TRBJ2-3	NA	TRBV29-1	13	CSGYPPGADTQYF
TRBJ2-2	NA	TRBV14	14	CASSPFRGGGELFF
TRBJ1-1	NA	TRBV5-5	14	CASSLLTPNTEAFF
TRBJ2-7	NA	TRBV28	14	CASTPTGVYYEQYF
TRBJ2-7	NA	TRBV19	14	CASSLRDNFYEQYF
TRBJ1-2	NA	TRBV27	15	CASRETVHLNYGYTF
TRBJ2-1	NA	TRBV4-3	16	CASSQDGGGPYNEQFF
TRBJ1-5	NA	TRBV28	14	CASSLGNSNQPQHF
TRBJ2-3	TRBD2	TRBV10-3	15	CAISEEREPRDTQYF
TRBJ2-7	TRBD2	TRBV14	16	CASSHGLAGGPYEQYF
TRBJ2-3	NA	TRBV13	18	CASSPTGTHLRGTDTQYF
TRBJ2-1	TRBD2	TRBV10-3	15	CAITPSGVSYNEQFF
TRBJ2-7	NA	TRBV6-1	13	CATLTSRAGEQYF
TRBJ1-2	TRBD1	TRBV6-5	11	CASGTGGGYTF
TRBJ2-5	TRBD2	TRBV12-5	16	CASGDQREGLRETQYF
TRBJ2-7	TRBD1	TRBV27	16	CASSLSTGEFTYEQYF
TRBJ2-5	NA	TRBV7-6	14	CASSPRRRQETQYF
TRBJ1-1	TRBD1	TRBV10-1	16	CASSEGQGKQNTEAFF